This TCR beta chain was captured by sequencing in a study of T cell responses to AZD1222 COVID-19 vaccine. This table comes from immunoSEQ multiplex PCR, and its TCRdb copy is limited to in-frame clones, with some not included. The sample lists approximately 160,000 clones; about 91% were seen once. CDR1 is DFQATT, CDR2 SNEGSKA, per germline (reference sequence). The CDR3 is made up of 13 amino acids. V lost 3 bases to trimming and J lost 2 bases, with 7 bases between them. This TCR came from an adult in good health. The starting material was peripheral blood, obtained on day 0 of MenACWY control vaccination. The chain employs TRBV20-1 and TRBJ1-4; D uncertain. The CDR3, as DNA: TGCAGTGCTAGTGGCAGCACTAATGAAAAACTGTTTTTT. It yields the protein CSASGSTNEKLFF.